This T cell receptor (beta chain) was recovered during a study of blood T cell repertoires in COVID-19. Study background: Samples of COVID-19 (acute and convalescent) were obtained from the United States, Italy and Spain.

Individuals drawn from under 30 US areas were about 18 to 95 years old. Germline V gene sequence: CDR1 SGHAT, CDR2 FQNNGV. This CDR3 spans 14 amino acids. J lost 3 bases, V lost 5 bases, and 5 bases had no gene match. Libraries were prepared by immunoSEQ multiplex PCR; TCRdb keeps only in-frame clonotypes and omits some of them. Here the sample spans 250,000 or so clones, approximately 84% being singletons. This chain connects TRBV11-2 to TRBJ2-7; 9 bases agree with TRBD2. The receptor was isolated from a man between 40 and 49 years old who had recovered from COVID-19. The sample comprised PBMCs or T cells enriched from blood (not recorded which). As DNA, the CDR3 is TGTGCCAGCAGCCGCGGACTAGCGAGCTACGAGCAGTACTTC. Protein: CASSRGLASYEQYF.